This entry lists 22 T cell receptor beta chains sequenced from one sample in a study of T cell repertoires in cytomegalovirus infection. Their antigens remain unidentified. TCRdb fed the reads into MiXCR, producing one record per CDR3 protein. The top ten clones hold around 60% of a sample with 200,000 to 250,000 distinct CDR3 sequences, 30% to 45% of them seen once. Sequenced material: CD8+ T cells from cultured PBMCs, taken from culture after CMV antigen stimulation. The receptors were gathered from a human donor in good health (CMV status not recorded). Some clones in this sample may be carry-over from other donors' samples.

V gene TRBV4-2 combines with J gene TRBJ2-5; 12 positions agree with TRBD2. This CDR3 region has 16 residues. Looked up from germline, CDR1 is LGHNA and CDR2 is YNFKEQ. V lost 4 bases to trimming and J lost 2 bases; unmatched junction nucleotides: 5. CDR3 in DNA: TGTGCCAGCAGCCGGCGGACTAGCGGGACTCAAGAGACCCAGTACTTC. Protein sequence: CASSRRTSGTQETQYF.

There are a few counts of this clonotype. The chain links TRBV6-1 to TRBJ2-1; the match to TRBD2 covers 12 bases. V was pared by 5 bases and J by 8 bases, with 13 bases of the junction left unmatched. Germline V CDR1 and CDR2: MNHNS, SASEGT. This CDR3 comprises 17 residues. As DNA, the CDR3 is TGTGCCAGCAGTTACCTCACGACTAGCGGGAGTAGGGATGAGCAGTTCTTC. The encoded protein is CASSYLTTSGSRDEQFF.

The chain joins TRBV12-3 or TRBV12-4 to TRBJ2-7, with 7 bases matching TRBD1. The junction had 12 bases not matched to a gene; V was cut back by 8 bases and J by 5 bases. The CDR3 loop spans 14 amino acids. CDR3 sequence reads: CASSLAGGSHEQYF. DNA of the CDR3: TGTGCCAGCTCGTTGGCAGGGGGATCCCACGAGCAGTACTTC.

Ten or more counts support this clonotype. The V gene is TRBV7-2, the J gene TRBJ1-3; D possibly corresponds to TRBD1 (5 bases). Trimming shortened V by 7 bases and J by 8 bases, and 21 bases separated the two germline ends. The germline gives CDR1 SGHTA, CDR2 FQGNSA. The CDR3 sequence is 15 residues long. The CDR3 here is CASTRDSIVADTIYF. Here the CDR3 DNA reads TGTGCCAGCACCAGGGACTCCATTGTTGCAGACACCATATATTTT.

The genes are TRBV27 and TRBJ2-7; D unclear. The CDR3 is made up of 17 amino acids. Germline CDR1 MNHEY, CDR2 SMNVEV (reference sequence). V was clipped by 0 bases and J by 3 bases, with 18 bases between them. The CDR3 DNA is TGTGCCAGCAGTTTATCGACGCCGTCGGCGCTTCTCTACGAGCAGTACTTC. The encoded protein is CASSLSTPSALLYEQYF.

The chain employs TRBV5-4 and TRBJ2-5; D is undetermined. Trimming took 1 base from V and 5 from J, leaving 24 bases between them. The germline gives CDR1 SGHNT, CDR2 YYREEE (reference sequence). This CDR3 spans 18 amino acids. The CDR3 reads CASSLYFRPWAIQETQYF. DNA of the CDR3: TGTGCCAGCAGCTTGTATTTCAGGCCCTGGGCTATTCAGGAGACCCAGTACTTC.

The V and J genes are TRBV27 and TRBJ2-1, with 7 bases lining up with TRBD2. The ends lost 0 bases at V and 5 bases at J; junction bases unmatched: 10. Germline V gene lookup returns CDR1 MNHEY and CDR2 SMNVEV (reference sequence). The CDR3 runs 17 residues. CDR3 DNA sequence: TGTGCCAGCAGTTTATCGCGGGGGAAGGGGTGGAACAATGAGCAGTTCTTC. It translates to CASSLSRGKGWNNEQFF.

CDR3 bases: TGTGCCACCAGCAAACTGACAGACCAAGAGACCCAGTACTTC. Protein product: CATSKLTDQETQYF. The genes are TRBV15 and TRBJ2-5; TRBD1 might be the D (5 bases). From germline, CDR1 is LNHNV and CDR2 YYDKDF (reference sequence). Between the trimmed V and J ends, which lost 4 bases and 0 bases, there was a span of 9 bases. The CDR3 has 14 amino acids.

The gene calls are TRBV20-1 and TRBJ2-1; weak D call: TRBD2 (7 bases). V was cut by 2 bases and J by 8 bases, with 16 bases left in between. The length of the CDR3 is 14 residues. Looked up from germline, CDR1 is DFQATT and CDR2 is SNEGSKA (reference sequence). The DNA for the CDR3 is TGCAGTGCTAGACGGTGGGGGGGCCTGGATGAGCAGTTCTTC. It yields the protein CSARRWGGLDEQFF.

This chain connects TRBV7-6 to TRBJ2-7; 9 positions agree with TRBD2. CDR1 SGHVS and CDR2 FNYEAQ come from the germline V gene. The CDR3 covers 16 residues. Germline trimming cut 5 bases from V and 2 bases from J; bases unmatched to any gene: 10. CDR3: CASSPLAGEIPYEQYF. The CDR3, as DNA: TGTGCCAGCAGCCCATTAGCGGGAGAGATCCCCTACGAGCAGTACTTC.

V is TRBV7-9 and J is TRBJ2-1; weak D call: TRBD2 (6 bases). Germline loops: CDR1 SEHNR, CDR2 FQNEAQ (reference sequence). Trimming took off 5 bases at V and 2 bases at J, with 13 bases between the two ends. This CDR3 has 15 amino acids. Here the CDR3 reads CASSTRERPYNEQFF. In DNA form, the CDR3 reads TGTGCCAGCAGCACTCGGGAGCGCCCCTACAATGAGCAGTTCTTC. Supplemented by reference TRBV7-9 and TRBJ2-1, the full variable domain reads DTGVSQNPRHKITKRGQNVTFRCDPISEHNRLYWYRQTLGQGPEFLTYFQNEAQLEKSRLLSDRFSAERPKGSFSTLEIQRTEQGDSAMYLCASSTRERPYNEQFFGPGTRLTVL.

The V call is TRBV12-3 or TRBV12-4, the J call TRBJ2-1; 7 positions agree with TRBD2. CDR3 size: 15 residues. V lost 7 bases, J lost 7 bases, and 13 bases stayed unmatched. CDR3 loop: CASIPSAPGGNEQFF. In DNA form, the CDR3 reads TGTGCCAGCATCCCCTCGGCCCCGGGAGGAAATGAGCAGTTCTTC.

This clonotype was detected only a few times. The chain is built from TRBV11-2 and TRBJ2-5; D might be TRBD2 (7 bases). The CDR3 is 18 residues long. V was cut by 5 bases and J by 4 bases, with 26 bases left in between. Germline V CDR1 and CDR2: SGHAT, FQNNGV. CDR3 protein: CASSPRQGDRRERETQYF. CDR3 nucleotide sequence: TGTGCCAGCAGCCCCCGGCAGGGTGACAGGCGGGAGAGAGAGACCCAGTACTTC.

This clonotype was seen a handful of times. The chain couples TRBV7-9 to TRBJ1-1; a weak D match, TRBD1 (5 bases). Germline lookup yields CDR1 SEHNR and CDR2 FQNEAQ (reference sequence). V shed 1 base and J shed 5 bases, with 11 bases lying between them. The CDR3 consists of 14 residues. The CDR3 DNA follows: TGTGCCAGCAGCTTAGAACCGGGGGGGACTGAAGCTTTCTTT. Translation gives CASSLEPGGTEAFF.

This chain links TRBV7-4 with TRBJ2-4; D is perhaps TRBD2 (6 bases). Germline values: CDR1 SGHVT, CDR2 SQSDAQ. The CDR3 has 14 amino acids. V was clipped by 4 bases and J by 8 bases, with 15 bases between them. CDR3 sequence reads: CASSSGPTGDIQYF. The CDR3 bases are TGTGCCAGCAGCTCCGGACCGACGGGAGACATTCAGTACTTC.

A note on this clonotype: This may stem from a read error, because a much larger clone lies one nucleotide away. DNA of the CDR3: TGTGCCAGCAGTCCATTTAGCAATCAGCCCCAGCATTTT. This sequence encodes CASSPFSNQPQHF. The chain employs TRBV6-5 and TRBJ1-5; D unresolved. With 5 bases removed from V and 0 bases from J, the gap between germline ends came to 5 bases. CDR3 size: 13 residues. Germline CDR1 and CDR2: MNHEY and SVGAGI.

The chain joins TRBV7-8 to TRBJ1-1, with D perhaps matching TRBD1 (6 bases). Trimming left V 2 bases short and J 1 base short, with 11 bases between. CDR1 SGHVS and CDR2 FQNEAQ come from the germline V gene. The CDR3 runs to 15 residues. CDR3 loop: CASSLPGVGNTEAFF. The CDR3 DNA reads as TGTGCCAGCAGCTTACCAGGGGTTGGGAACACTGAAGCTTTCTTT.

This clonotype was counted only a few times. The chain employs TRBV7-9 and TRBJ2-1, with 15 bases identical to TRBD2. Germline V lookup: CDR1 SEHNR, CDR2 FQNEAQ (reference sequence). The CDR3 consists of 17 residues. The V segment lost 5 bases and the J segment 9 bases; nucleotides outside the gene matches: 11. CDR3 amino acids: CASSPRGTSGRQGEQFF. The CDR3 DNA reads as TGTGCCAGCAGCCCCCGTGGGACTAGCGGGAGGCAGGGTGAGCAGTTCTTC.

The V call is TRBV7-6, the J call TRBJ2-2, with 7 bases identical to TRBD2. The CDR3 sequence is 15 residues long. The V gene end was trimmed by 4 bases and the J gene end by 4 bases; junction bases not matched to a gene: 6. CDR1 is SGHVS, CDR2 FNYEAQ, per germline. CDR3 residues: CASSSREGSTGELFF. The CDR3 region has the DNA TGTGCCAGCAGCTCAAGGGAGGGGTCCACCGGGGAGCTGTTTTTT.

In this sample, this clonotype turned up many times. The gene calls are TRBV19 and TRBJ2-1; no firm D call. The CDR3 has 13 residues. V lost 3 bases and J 10 bases, leaving 13 bases between the germline ends. The germline CDR1 and CDR2 sequences are LNHDA and SQIVND (reference sequence). Written as DNA, the CDR3 is TGTGCCAGTAGTATTTCCGGCAGAAGAGAGCAGTTCTTC. Its protein product is CASSISGRREQFF.

This clonotype was seen more than once but under ten times. The chain uses TRBV12-3 or TRBV12-4 and TRBJ1-2, with D possibly matching TRBD1 (5 bases). The V end was cut by 5 bases, the J end by 0 bases, with 10 bases between. This CDR3 region has 14 residues. CDR3 loop: CASSAGGTNYGYTF. The CDR3 DNA follows: TGTGCCAGCAGTGCGGGGGGGACTAACTATGGCTACACCTTC.

In this sample, this clonotype turned up a few times. The chain recombines TRBV7-2 with TRBJ2-7; D uncertain. The CDR3 consists of 15 residues. The ends were cut back, 1 base at V and 0 bases at J, with 10 bases in the middle. The V gene's germline CDR1 is SGHTA and CDR2 FQGNSA. The CDR3 DNA sequence: TGTGCCAGCAGCTTAGGCCTTTACAGCTCCTACGAGCAGTACTTC. Protein sequence: CASSLGLYSSYEQYF.